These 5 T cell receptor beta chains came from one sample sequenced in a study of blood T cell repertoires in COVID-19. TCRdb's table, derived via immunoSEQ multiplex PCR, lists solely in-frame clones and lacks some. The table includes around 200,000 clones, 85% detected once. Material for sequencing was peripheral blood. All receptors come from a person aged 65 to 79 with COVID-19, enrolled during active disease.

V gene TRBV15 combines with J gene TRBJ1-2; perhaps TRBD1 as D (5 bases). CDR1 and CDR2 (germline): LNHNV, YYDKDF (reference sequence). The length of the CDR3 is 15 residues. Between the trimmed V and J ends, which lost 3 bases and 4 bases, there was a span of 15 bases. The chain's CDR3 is CATSRDRTTPYGYTF. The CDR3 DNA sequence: TGTGCCACCAGCAGGGACCGGACAACCCCCTATGGCTACACCTTC.

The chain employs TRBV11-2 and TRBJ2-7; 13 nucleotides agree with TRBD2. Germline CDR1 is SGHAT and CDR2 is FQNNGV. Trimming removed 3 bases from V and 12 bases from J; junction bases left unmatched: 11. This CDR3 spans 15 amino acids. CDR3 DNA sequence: TGTGCCAGCAGCTTGACCGGGACTAGCGGGGCGGAGGGGTACTTC. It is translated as CASSLTGTSGAEGYF.

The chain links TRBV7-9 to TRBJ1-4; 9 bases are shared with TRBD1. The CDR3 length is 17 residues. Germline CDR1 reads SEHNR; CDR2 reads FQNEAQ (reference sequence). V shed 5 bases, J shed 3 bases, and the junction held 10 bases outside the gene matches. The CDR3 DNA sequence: TGTGCCAGCAGCAAGGACAGGGGTTCAGCGGCTAATGAAAAACTGTTTTTT. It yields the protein CASSKDRGSAANEKLFF.

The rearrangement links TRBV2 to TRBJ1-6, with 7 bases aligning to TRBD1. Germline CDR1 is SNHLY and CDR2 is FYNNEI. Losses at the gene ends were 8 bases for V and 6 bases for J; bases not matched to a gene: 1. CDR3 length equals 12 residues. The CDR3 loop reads CASWDSNSPLHF. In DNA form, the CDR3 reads TGTGCCAGCTGGGACAGTAATTCACCCCTCCACTTT.

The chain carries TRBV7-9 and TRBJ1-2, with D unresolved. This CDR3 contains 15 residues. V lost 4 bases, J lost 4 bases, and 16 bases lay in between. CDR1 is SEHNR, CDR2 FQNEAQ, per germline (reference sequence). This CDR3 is CASSSNSHLGYGYTF. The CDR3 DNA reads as TGTGCCAGCAGCTCTAACAGCCACCTCGGCTATGGCTACACCTTC.